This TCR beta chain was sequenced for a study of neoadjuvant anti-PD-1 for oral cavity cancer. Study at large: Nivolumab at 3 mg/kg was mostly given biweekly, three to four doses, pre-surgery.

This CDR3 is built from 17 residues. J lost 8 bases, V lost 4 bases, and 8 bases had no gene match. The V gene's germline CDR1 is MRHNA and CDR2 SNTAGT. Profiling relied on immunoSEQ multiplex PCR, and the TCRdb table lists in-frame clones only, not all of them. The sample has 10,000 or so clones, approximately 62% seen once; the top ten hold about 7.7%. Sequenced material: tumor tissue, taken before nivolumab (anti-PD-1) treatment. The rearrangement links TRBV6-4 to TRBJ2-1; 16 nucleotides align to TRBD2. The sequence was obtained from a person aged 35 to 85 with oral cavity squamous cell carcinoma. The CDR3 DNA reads TGTGCCAGCAGTGTATCCGGGACTAGCGGGGGGGCCCATGAGCAGTTCTTC. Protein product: CASSVSGTSGGAHEQFF.